This TCR beta chain was identified during a study of blood T cell repertoires in COVID-19. Study summary: Collection of acute and convalescent COVID-19 samples took place in the United States, Italy and Spain. T cells, B-cell-depleted T cells, or PBMCs provided the cDNA or gDNA that served as material.

The V end was cut by 4 bases, the J end by 5 bases, with 17 bases between. The CDR3 has 16 residues. Germline V lookup: CDR1 LGHNA, CDR2 YSLEER. Original handling: Amplification from reference gene primers served as the basis for estimated nucleated cell counts. Sequencing was performed with immunoSEQ multiplex PCR; in TCRdb, only in-frame clones are kept and a portion is missing. That table supplies the V and J calls and clone size; D and trimming were determined from the DNA. The sample has over 150,000 clones; just under 85% are singletons. The sequenced sample consisted of peripheral blood. This chain links TRBV4-3 with TRBJ2-2; D may be TRBD2 (6 bases). This sequence was found in a human donor with acute or convalescent COVID-19. The donor label of this sample is uncertain. CDR3 loop: CASSPRVAAITGELFF. CDR3 DNA sequence: TGCGCCAGCAGCCCCCGGGTAGCGGCAATTACCGGGGAGCTGTTTTTT.